The clone carrying this T cell receptor beta chain turned up a few times. The antigen is unknown. These data are taken from a study of T-cell memory formation after mild COVID-19. For the study at large: Largely donor-specific sequence clusters came from a couple of donors.

The germline V gene encodes CDR1 MNHEY and CDR2 SMNVEV (reference sequence). V dropped 6 bases and J dropped 2 bases, with 17 bases sitting between them. The CDR3 is 16 residues long. Overall study findings and caveats: Memory cells collected pre-infection included some clones that later responded, suggesting cross-reactive memory joined.

TCRdb re-derived calls from the 5' RACE reads in MiXCR, one entry per CDR3 protein. The sample holds some 45,000 distinct CDR3 sequences, 25% to 35% seen once. This receptor was taken from a young man who had mild COVID-19 (a few samples of this study predate the infection). Cell type and time point are not known. Sequencing was performed on PBMCs or a T cell subset sorted from them (not recorded which). The rearrangement links TRBV27 to TRBJ1-5; D is ambiguous. The CDR3 sequence: CASRSTAFGGNQPQHF. The CDR3 region has the DNA TGTGCCAGCAGATCCACTGCGTTTGGGGGCAATCAGCCCCAGCATTTT.